This T cell receptor (beta chain) was profiled in a study of Ad26.COV2.S vaccination and SARS-CoV-2 variants. Study-level background: Ad26.COV2.S was injected intramuscularly once or twice, 56 days apart.

Described treatment: 15 to 20 received Ad26.COV2.S at low or high dose, single or two shots; roughly five received placebo; per-sample allocation not given. Day 63 following the first vaccine or placebo injection was when the samples were taken. Vaccination employed an Ad26 vector expressing the Wuhan-strain SARS-CoV-2 spike. Some clones are missing from TCRdb's copy, which holds only in-frame ones; the method was immunoSEQ multiplex PCR. The sample lists approximately 300,000 clones, approximately 80% occurring once. This CDR3 region has 16 residues. Trimming took 4 bases from V and 3 from J; bases not matched to a gene: 8. The germline CDR1 and CDR2 sequences are SGHRS and YFSETQ.

The chain is built from TRBV5-1 and TRBJ2-2; TRBD1 aligns across 8 bases. Source: peripheral blood, taken in a trial of Ad26.COV2.S vaccine versus placebo. The receptor was isolated from a person aged 18-60 years who received the Ad26.COV2.S COVID-19 vaccine or a placebo. The CDR3 region has the DNA TGCGCCAGCAGCAGTCAGACAGGGGCCTACACCGGGGAGCTGTTTTTT. Its translation: CASSSQTGAYTGELFF.